The entry below describes one TCR beta chain. A much larger clone differs by one base, so this may be a read error. Since the CDR3 does not end with the conserved phenylalanine or tryptophan, this likely comes from a read error. The data stem from a study of molecular identifiers for immune sequencing clone quantification. TCRdb reanalysed the PCR reads using MiXCR and keeps one entry per CDR3 protein. In the table there are hundreds of thousands of distinct CDR3 sequences, around 25% of which are singletons. Researchers sorted naive CD8 T cells as cells that were CD8+CD4-CCR7+CD45RA+. Germline V CDR1 and CDR2: MNHEY, SVGAGI. V shed 4 bases and J shed 1 base, with 13 bases lying between them. This CDR3 is built from 15 residues.

The V gene is TRBV6-5, the J gene TRBJ2-5; D call uncertain. The clonotype was recovered from a human donor in good health. Some libraries in this study had Jurkat cell RNA spiked in. The sample taken for sequencing was naive CD8+ T cells from blood, with Jurkat cell RNA spiked in. Subset specified: FACS-sorted CD8+CD4-CCR7+CD45RA+ naive T cells. This CDR3 is CASSSPLDPQETQYY. CDR3 sequence (DNA): TGTGCCAGCAGTTCTCCATTAGATCCCCAAGAGACCCAGTACTAC.